Given below is one T cell receptor (beta chain) in context. It lacks a known antigen. The input lacks base qualities; no much larger clone sits a single base away. In the germline V gene (reference sequence), CDR1 corresponds to GTSNPN and CDR2 to SVGIG. The CDR3 sequence holds 15 residues, the cysteine and phenylalanine included. The CDR3 DNA has 45 bases and is translated from base 1. V has 4 bases trimmed and J has 1 base trimmed; junction bases matching no gene number 7. The cohort consisted of 670 or so healthy bone marrow donors. At the time of sampling, all cohort members were nominally healthy, though unrecorded immune exposures were likely present. The donor tested CMV seronegative and was one of the 352 seronegative cohort members. Every donor gave a peripheral blood sample, and the peripheral blood mononuclear cells from that sample were used for TCR beta sequencing. The Qiagen DNeasy Blood Extraction Kit was used to extract genomic DNA from the blood cell samples.

This sample is part of a study of cytomegalovirus exposure and HLA in healthy donors (dated by TCRdb to between 2016 and 2019). About the investigation overall: According to an earlier analysis of 587 of the donors, 150 million to 200 million T cells yielded 95 million to 140 million unique TCR beta sequences and about 300 Gb of sequence data. Four or five DR-DQ haplotypes were handled as single units for association and clustering, since linkage in the cohort was strong. The study used immunosequencing to profile the T cell repertoires of about 670 subjects and linked those repertoires to cytomegalovirus serostatus. An early release covering 550 to 700 HLA-typed donors comprised about 320 gigabases of sequencing data and tens of millions of unique TCR sequences. Rather than using new phenotypic data, the later analysis identified candidate immune exposures from TCR beta sequences and from how often those sequences occurred across donors. The study aimed to test whether signatures of past pathogen exposure could be identified by cataloging public T cell receptors. Along with the approximately 700-subject first cohort, a separate validation cohort of approximately 110 different subjects was used. On average, 235,054 unique TCR beta nucleotide sequences were sequenced per donor among several hundred genotyped donors of the cohort, with roughly 18% of those sequences being non-productive. In an earlier analysis of 587 of the donors, high-throughput TCR beta sequencing was used to judge whether each TCR beta V gene segment behaved as functional or pseudogenic. Typing coverage varied by locus: roughly 629-630 donors for A, B, C, DRB1 and DQB1; some 520 for DQA1; 606 for DPA1; roughly 470 for DPB1. Of the 300 to 500 genotyped donors, roughly 80% were placed in the genetic ancestry cluster associated with self-reported Caucasian donors. To study patterns of TCR occurrence, a later analysis re-analyzed previously published TCR beta repertoires from 550 to 800 donors and added high-resolution HLA genotyping. Alongside the repertoire data, information on donor age, sex, ethnicity and CMV serostatus was compiled. A later genetic analysis used genome-wide SNP genotypes for about three fifths of the roughly 700 donors, treating that subset as a discovery cohort. Class I and class II HLA loci were covered by the typing at four-digit resolution. To predict cytomegalovirus infection status, the study combined high-throughput TCR immunosequencing, statistical association of individual TCRs with disease status, and machine learning. All discovery cohort repertoires had been generated using a single sequencing platform. General study outcomes and caveats: Because HLA typing was unavailable for some donors at each locus, only the typed subset was used in association tests. While some public TCRs were present in many individuals, most TCR sequences turned up only very rarely across donors. CMV serostatus was the only immune exposure information available for the cohort. A cluster of highly shared sequence variants was judged likely to represent a technical artifact of the sequencing pipeline. A later analysis reported that several top co-occurrence clusters appeared linked to parvovirus B19, influenza, CMV and Epstein-Barr virus. It was suggested by the authors that the approach could potentially be generalized to other disease states and immunological phenotypes. In a later analysis, HLA-associated TCR beta chains were found to be more clonally expanded and to have lower generation probabilities than equally common non-associated chains. In a later analysis, the rate of TCR association differed among HLA loci, with DRB1 alleles having the most associated TCRs and HLA-C alleles having the fewest. Linkage disequilibrium might explain the correlated functional status among segregating V segments, but an unknown experimental factor could not be ruled out. Most CMV-associated TCR beta chains appeared to be HLA-restricted in a later analysis, and the HLA associations seemed to be driven largely by CMV exposure. Because counts were too low, around 17 rarely observed V segments, including chromosome 9 orphons, were left out of the earlier analysis of a few hundred of the donors. An earlier analysis of roughly 570 of the donors showed that most TCR beta V segments appeared in productive rearrangements either about 90% or about 30% of the time, which broadly matched IMGT annotations. In a later genetic analysis, a missense DCLRE1C variant was associated with V-gene and J-gene trimming of TCR beta chains, and the association was replicated in an independent cohort. The classifier was reported to diagnose cytomegalovirus status with high specificity and sensitivity in both the original and validation cohorts. In vitro tests confirmed that a few of the cytomegalovirus-associated TCR beta chains recognize cytomegalovirus antigens. At a false discovery rate of 0.05, a later analysis linked about 17,000 TCR beta sequences to specific HLA alleles. When HLA alleles, especially DR and DQ, strongly co-occurred, attributing TCR associations to individual alleles was difficult. Only TCR beta chains were sequenced in this cohort, and the absence of alpha or paired-chain data limited detectable features. A further reported finding was that TCR beta sequences accurately predicted the HLA-A and HLA-B alleles for most subjects in the first cohort. The study gave a list of over 150 TCR beta chains associated with cytomegalovirus. The presence/absence analyses assumed that sequencing depth was roughly uniform across donors, and that assumption may not be true. Some IMGT-functional V segments, including TRBV6-2 and TRBV6-3, could not be told apart with the 87-base-pair reads, so those segments were excluded. According to a later genetic analysis, donors in an Asian-associated ancestry cluster had fewer N-insertions in productive TCRs than the roughly 700-donor mean.

Library method: the immunoSEQ multiplex PCR assay. The multiplex PCR relied on a mix of 60 forward primers for TCR Vbeta segments and 13 reverse primers for TCR Jbeta segments. The CDR3 region of rearranged TCR beta genes was amplified from genomic DNA with a multiplex PCR assay. Amplified TCR beta libraries were sequenced as 87-base-pair reads on the Illumina HiSeq System. Per the original workflow: In a later analysis, about 80 million unique TCR beta chains were counted across the approximately 640 repertoires, and some 10 million of these chains were shared by at least two donors. A nearest-neighbor algorithm error-corrected the raw reads and collapsed the reads into unique sequences, merging closely related sequences to remove PCR and sequencing errors. Alignment of CDR3 sequences to IMGT reference sequences was used to assign V, D and J gene segments. For a sequence to be retained, at least a six-nucleotide match to both a V gene segment and a J gene segment was required. A rearrangement was called productive if the CDR3 had no stop codons and remained in frame with V and J, and every other rearrangement was called non-productive. Following IMGT convention, CDR3 was defined as the stretch from the second conserved V-encoded cysteine to the conserved J-encoded phenylalanine. The earlier analysis of about 570 of the donors excluded any sequence lacking an unambiguous match to a single V gene segment. An earlier analysis of fewer than 750 of the donors classified V segments as functional when productive rearrangements were above 56.7% and as segregating when the standard deviation between donors was above 5%. A statistical classification framework was developed to diagnose cytomegalovirus status using the catalog of TCR beta chain sequences. A later analysis assigned V and J genes by comparing TCR nucleotide sequences with IMGT/GENE-DB human TR gene sequences. In a later analysis, CDR3 sequences and most-parsimonious VDJ recombination scenarios were assigned using the TCRdist pipeline. In a later analysis, every TCR beta chain was defined by the combination of its CDR3 amino acid sequence and its V-gene family, and reads without a unique V-gene family were dropped. To address suspected cross-contamination and a sequencing artifact, a later analysis removed some 620 highly shared, low-generation-probability nucleotide sequences. A later analysis calculated a clonal expansion index for each public chain from normalized within-repertoire ranks of inferred template counts. In a later analysis, generation probabilities were computed using a VDJ recombination model fitted to out-of-frame rearrangements, and the results were checked against IGoR. A later analysis scored TCR-TCR, TCR-HLA and TCR-CMV co-occurrence with hypergeometric tests, applying a repertoire-size bias correction to TCR pairs. To estimate false discovery rates, a later analysis permuted the HLA or CMV assignments 20 times. In a later analysis, co-occurring TCRs were grouped using DBSCAN, with TCRdist sequence similarity added in when clustering inside HLA-allele-positive subsets. Repertoires with fewer than 30,000 or more than 120,000 public chains, plus five repertoires with anomalous nucleotide sharing, were excluded from co-occurrence clustering. TCRdb retrieved this table from immuneACCESS and kept in-frame rearrangements only. Not all clones are present; in checked studies, unresolved V genes account for under half, and no reason is known for the remainder. That table gives V, J and clone size, and the DNA gave D and trimming. The sample yields roughly 200,000 clones; over 80% were counted once. The ten largest make up 0.71% of the sample.

The sequence is built from TRBV30 and TRBJ2-5, with 9 bases aligning to TRBD2. The sequencing sample was made of PBMCs. This clonotype was obtained from a boy aged 2-9 years in good health and CMV-seronegative. The nucleotides are TGTGCCTGGACTAGCGGGGCGGGGCCCCAAGAGACCCAGTACTTC. Its coded protein is CAWTSGAGPQETQYF.